This T cell receptor beta chain was identified in a study of control samples from healthy donors and cancer patients. Sequencing was performed with immunoSEQ multiplex PCR; in TCRdb, only in-frame clones are kept and a portion is missing. The sample carries about 65,000 clones, over 75% recorded once. Germline V gene sequence: CDR1 SGHDT, CDR2 YYEEEE. The CDR3 loop spans 15 amino acids. Trimming removed 4 bases from V and 3 bases from J, with 16 bases in between. The sample comprised PBMCs. The chain couples TRBV5-6 to TRBJ1-2, with a possible D match to TRBD1 (5 bases). The TCR comes from a woman aged 50 to 60 with colorectal cancer. The CDR3 loop reads CASSPGPGSYYGYTF. The CDR3 DNA sequence: TGTGCCAGCAGCCCCGGCCCAGGGTCCTACTATGGCTACACCTTC.